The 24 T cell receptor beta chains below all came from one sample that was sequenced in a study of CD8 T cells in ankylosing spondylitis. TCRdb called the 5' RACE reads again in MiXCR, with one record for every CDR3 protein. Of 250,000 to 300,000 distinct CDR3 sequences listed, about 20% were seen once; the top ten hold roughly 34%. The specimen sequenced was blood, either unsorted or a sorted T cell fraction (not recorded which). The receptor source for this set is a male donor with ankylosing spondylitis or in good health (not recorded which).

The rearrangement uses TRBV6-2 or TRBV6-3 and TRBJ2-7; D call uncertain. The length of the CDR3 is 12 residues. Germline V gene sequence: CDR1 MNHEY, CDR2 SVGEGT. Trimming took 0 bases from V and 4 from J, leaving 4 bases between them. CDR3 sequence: CASSYSVYEQYF. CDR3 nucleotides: TGTGCCAGCAGTTACTCAGTTTACGAGCAGTACTTC.

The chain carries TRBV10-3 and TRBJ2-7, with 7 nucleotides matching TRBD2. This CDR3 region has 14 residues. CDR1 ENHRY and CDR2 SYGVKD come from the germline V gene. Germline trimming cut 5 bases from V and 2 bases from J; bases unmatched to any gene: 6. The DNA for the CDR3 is TGTGCCATCAGTCCTAGCGGTACCCCCTACGAGCAGTACTTC. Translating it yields CAISPSGTPYEQYF.

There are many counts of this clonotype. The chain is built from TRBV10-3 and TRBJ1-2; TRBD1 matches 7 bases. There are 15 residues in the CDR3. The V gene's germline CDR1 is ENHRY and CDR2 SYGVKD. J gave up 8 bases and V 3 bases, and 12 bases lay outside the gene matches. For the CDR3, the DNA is TGTGCCATCAGTGATACAGGGGATCTTTTCTCGGGCTACACCTTC. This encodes CAISDTGDLFSGYTF.

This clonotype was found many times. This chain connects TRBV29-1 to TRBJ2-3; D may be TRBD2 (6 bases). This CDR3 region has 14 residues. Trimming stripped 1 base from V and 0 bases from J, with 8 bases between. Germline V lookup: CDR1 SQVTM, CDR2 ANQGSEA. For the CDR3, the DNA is TGCAGCGTTGAAGGGCGGGGCAGCACAGATACGCAGTATTTT. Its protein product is CSVEGRGSTDTQYF.

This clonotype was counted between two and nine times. The CDR3 sequence is CSARDLSVGTDTQYF. The CDR3 coding sequence is TGCAGTGCTAGAGATCTTAGCGTCGGCACAGATACGCAGTATTTT. The chain combines TRBV20-1 with TRBJ2-3; perhaps TRBD2 as D (5 bases). CDR1 is DFQATT, CDR2 SNEGSKA, per germline (reference sequence). The CDR3 runs 15 residues. Trimming took 0 bases from V and 1 from J, leaving 11 bases between them.

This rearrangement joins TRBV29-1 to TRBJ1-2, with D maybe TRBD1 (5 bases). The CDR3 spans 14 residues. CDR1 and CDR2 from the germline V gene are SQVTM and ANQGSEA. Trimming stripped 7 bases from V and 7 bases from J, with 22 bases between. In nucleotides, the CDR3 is TGCAGCGGAGAAAAAGGTCTGGGGGAGCGTGGCTACACCTTC. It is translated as CSGEKGLGERGYTF.

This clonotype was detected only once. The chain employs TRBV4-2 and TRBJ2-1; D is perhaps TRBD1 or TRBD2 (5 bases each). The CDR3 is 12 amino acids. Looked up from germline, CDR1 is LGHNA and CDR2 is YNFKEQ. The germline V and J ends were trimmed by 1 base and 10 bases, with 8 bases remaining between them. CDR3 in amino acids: CASSQVGTEQFF. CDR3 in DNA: TGTGCCAGCAGCCAAGTTGGGACGGAGCAGTTCTTC.

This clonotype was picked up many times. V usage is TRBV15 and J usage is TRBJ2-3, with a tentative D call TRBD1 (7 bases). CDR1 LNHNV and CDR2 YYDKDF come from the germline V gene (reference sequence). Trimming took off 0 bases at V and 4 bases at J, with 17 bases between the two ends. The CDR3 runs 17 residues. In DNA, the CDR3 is TGTGCCACCAGCAGAGAAGGTTTGGAGGGGGCCGCAGATACGCAGTATTTT. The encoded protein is CATSREGLEGAADTQYF.

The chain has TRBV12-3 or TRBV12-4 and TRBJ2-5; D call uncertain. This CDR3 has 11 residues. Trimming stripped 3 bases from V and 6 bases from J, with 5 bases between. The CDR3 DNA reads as TGTGCCAGCAGTTTCGGTCAGACCCAGTACTTC. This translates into CASSFGQTQYF.

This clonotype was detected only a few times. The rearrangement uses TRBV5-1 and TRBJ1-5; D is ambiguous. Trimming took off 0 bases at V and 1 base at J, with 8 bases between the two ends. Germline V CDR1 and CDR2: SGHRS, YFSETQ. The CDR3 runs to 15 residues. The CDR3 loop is CASSLAPGSNQPQHF. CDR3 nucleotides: TGCGCCAGCAGCTTGGCCCCGGGGAGCAATCAGCCCCAGCATTTT.

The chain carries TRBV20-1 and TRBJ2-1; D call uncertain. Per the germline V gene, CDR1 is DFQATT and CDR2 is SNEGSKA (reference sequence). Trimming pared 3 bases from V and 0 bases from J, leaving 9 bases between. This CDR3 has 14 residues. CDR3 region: CSASPRSSYNEQFF. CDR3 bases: TGCAGTGCTAGTCCTAGGAGCTCCTACAATGAGCAGTTCTTC.

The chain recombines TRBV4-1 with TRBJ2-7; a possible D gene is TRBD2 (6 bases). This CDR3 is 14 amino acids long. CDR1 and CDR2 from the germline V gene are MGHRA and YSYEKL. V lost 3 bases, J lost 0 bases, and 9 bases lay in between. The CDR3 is CASSHRGSSYEQYF. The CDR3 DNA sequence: TGCGCCAGCAGCCACCGGGGGAGCTCCTACGAGCAGTACTTC.

CDR3 nucleotide sequence: TGCAGCGTTGACTTTAGCTCCGGGGCCAACGTCCTGACTTTC. Translating gives CSVDFSSGANVLTF. This sequence joins TRBV29-1 and TRBJ2-6; D is uncertain. The germline V gene encodes CDR1 SQVTM and CDR2 ANQGSEA. This CDR3 has 14 amino acids. Trimming stripped 3 bases from V and 4 bases from J, with 10 bases between.

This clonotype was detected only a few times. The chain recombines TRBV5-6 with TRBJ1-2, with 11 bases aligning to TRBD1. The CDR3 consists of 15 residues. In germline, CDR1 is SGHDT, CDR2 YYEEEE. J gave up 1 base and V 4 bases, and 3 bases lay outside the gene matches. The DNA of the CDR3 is TGTGCCAGCAGCGGACAGGGGGCAAATAACTATGGCTACACCTTC. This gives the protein CASSGQGANNYGYTF.

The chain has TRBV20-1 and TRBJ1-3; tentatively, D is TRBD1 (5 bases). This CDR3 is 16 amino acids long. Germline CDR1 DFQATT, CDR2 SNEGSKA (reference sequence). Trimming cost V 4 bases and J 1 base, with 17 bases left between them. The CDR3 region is CSATPAGRTSGNTIYF. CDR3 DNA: TGCAGTGCTACCCCGGCAGGGCGAACTTCTGGAAACACCATATATTTT.

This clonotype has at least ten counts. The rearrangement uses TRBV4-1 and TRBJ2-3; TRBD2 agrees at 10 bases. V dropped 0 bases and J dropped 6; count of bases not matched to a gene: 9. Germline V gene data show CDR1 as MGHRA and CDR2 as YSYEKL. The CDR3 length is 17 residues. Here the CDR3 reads CASSQDKAGGPGDTQYF. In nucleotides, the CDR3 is TGCGCCAGCAGCCAAGACAAAGCGGGAGGGCCGGGGGATACGCAGTATTTT.

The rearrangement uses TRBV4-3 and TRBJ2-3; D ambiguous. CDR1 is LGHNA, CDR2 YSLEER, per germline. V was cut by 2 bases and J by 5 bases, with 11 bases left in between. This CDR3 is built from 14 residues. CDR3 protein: CASSQTRARDTQYF. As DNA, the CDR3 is TGCGCCAGCAGCCAAACCCGGGCTAGAGATACGCAGTATTTT.

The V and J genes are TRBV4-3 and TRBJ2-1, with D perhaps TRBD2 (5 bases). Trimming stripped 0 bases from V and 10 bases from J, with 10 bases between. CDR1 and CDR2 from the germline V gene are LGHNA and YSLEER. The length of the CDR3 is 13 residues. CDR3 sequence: CASSQDREREQFF. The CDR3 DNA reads TGCGCCAGCAGCCAAGATAGGGAGCGGGAGCAGTTCTTC.

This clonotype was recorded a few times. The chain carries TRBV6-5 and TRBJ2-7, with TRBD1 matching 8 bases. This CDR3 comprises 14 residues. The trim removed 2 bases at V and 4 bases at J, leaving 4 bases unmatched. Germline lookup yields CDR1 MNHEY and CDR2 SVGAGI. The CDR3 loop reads CASSYDRGPYEQYF. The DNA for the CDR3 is TGTGCCAGCAGTTACGACAGGGGTCCGTACGAGCAGTACTTC.

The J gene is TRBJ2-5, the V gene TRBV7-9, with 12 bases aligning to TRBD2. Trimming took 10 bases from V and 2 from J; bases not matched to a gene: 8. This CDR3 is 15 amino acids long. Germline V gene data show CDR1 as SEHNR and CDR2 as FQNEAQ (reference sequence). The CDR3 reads CATMWTSGVQETQYF. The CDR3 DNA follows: TGTGCCACCATGTGGACTAGCGGGGTTCAAGAGACCCAGTACTTC.

The DNA for the CDR3 is TGCGCCAGCAGCTTGGAAGCGGGAGGGCTCTACGAGCAGTACTTC. Translating it yields CASSLEAGGLYEQYF. The J gene is TRBJ2-7, the V gene TRBV5-1; 10 nucleotides match TRBD2. After removal of 0 bases from V and 3 bases from J, the junction contained 3 bases not matched to a gene. Germline CDR1 SGHRS, CDR2 YFSETQ. The CDR3 consists of 15 residues. Supplemented by reference TRBV5-1 and TRBJ2-7, the full variable domain reads KAGVTQTPRYLIKTRGQQVTLSCSPISGHRSVSWYQQTPGQGLQFLFEYFSETQRNKGNFPGRFSGRQFSNSRSEMNVSTLELGDSALYLCASSLEAGGLYEQYFGPGTRLTVT.

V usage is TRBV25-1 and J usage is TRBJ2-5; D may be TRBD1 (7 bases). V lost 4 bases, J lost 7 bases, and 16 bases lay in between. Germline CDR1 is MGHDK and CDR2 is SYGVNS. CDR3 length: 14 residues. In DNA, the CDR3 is TGTGCCAGCAGTGGACAGGGCGAGGGGGGGACCCAGTACTTC. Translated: CASSGQGEGGTQYF.

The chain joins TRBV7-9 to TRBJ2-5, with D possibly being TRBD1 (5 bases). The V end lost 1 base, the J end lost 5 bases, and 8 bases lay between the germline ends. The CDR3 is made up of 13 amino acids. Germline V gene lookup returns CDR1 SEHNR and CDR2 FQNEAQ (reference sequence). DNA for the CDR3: TGTGCCAGCAGCTTAGGGGGCTATGAGACCCAGTACTTC. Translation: CASSLGGYETQYF.

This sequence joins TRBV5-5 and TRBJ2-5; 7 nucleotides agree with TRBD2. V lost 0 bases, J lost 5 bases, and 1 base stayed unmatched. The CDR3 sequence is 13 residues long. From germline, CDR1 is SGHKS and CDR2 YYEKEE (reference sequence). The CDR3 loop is CASSLVGGETQYF. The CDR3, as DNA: TGTGCCAGCAGCTTGGTGGGGGGGGAGACCCAGTACTTC.